This T cell receptor (beta chain) stems from a study of cytomegalovirus exposure and HLA in healthy donors. The CDR3 totals 13 residues. V trimming: 8 bases; J trimming: 8 bases; junction bases outside the gene matches: 6. The germline V gene encodes CDR1 SNHLY and CDR2 FYNNEI. Study-wide points: With further analysis later on, most CMV-associated TCR beta chains appeared HLA-restricted. Sequencing depth across donors, presence/absence analyses assumed, was roughly uniform. Cytomegalovirus-associated status was assigned to 164 TCR beta chains. Available immune exposure information was restricted to CMV serostatus only.

This clone was detected only a few times. No antigen is known for it. PCR primers comprised 60 Vbeta and 13 Jbeta primers. Clones were read by immunoSEQ multiplex PCR, and TCRdb kept only the in-frame ones, dropping some. The sample yields some 130,000 clones, roughly 80% seen once. The sequence came from a man aged 18 to 29 in good health and CMV-seronegative. The rearrangement uses TRBV2 and TRBJ1-4; 9 positions match TRBD1. Specimen: PBMCs. CDR3 nucleotide sequence: TGTGCCAGCCGGAGGGACAGGGTAGAAAAACTGTTTTTT. Translation: CASRRDRVEKLFF.